The rows below give T cell receptor beta chains drawn from one sample of a study of vaccination and CD4 T cells after COVID-19. Their specific antigens are unknown. TCRdb re-called the PCR reads with MiXCR, one entry per CDR3 protein. The data show some 17,000 distinct CDR3 sequences, with about 44% seen just once and over 15% held by the top ten. This specimen consisted of CD4+ T cells from blood, cultured in vitro, obtained before SARS-CoV-2 vaccination. The receptors shown here come from a human donor who received a COVID-19 vaccine. CDR3s leave out the opening cysteine and the closing phenylalanine or tryptophan. Fields, in order: J gene, V gene, clone size, CDR3 protein. Clone sizes are given selectively: once, few, many, or a class where the clone is expanded.

j_gene: TRBJ1-2
v_gene: TRBV6-1
abundance: -
CDR3aa: ASSPTGSYGYT

j_gene: TRBJ1-4
v_gene: TRBV7-9
abundance: -
CDR3aa: ASSAGTANEKLF

j_gene: TRBJ1-6
v_gene: TRBV5-1
abundance: -
CDR3aa: ASSITGTGDSPLH

j_gene: TRBJ1-4
v_gene: TRBV5-4
abundance: -
CDR3aa: ASSTFDRRGEKLF

j_gene: TRBJ2-1
v_gene: TRBV19
abundance: -
CDR3aa: ASSPRGLYNEQF

j_gene: TRBJ1-5
v_gene: TRBV2
abundance: -
CDR3aa: ASSEGQALGKQPQH

j_gene: TRBJ2-2
v_gene: TRBV6-1
abundance: -
CDR3aa: ASKDEQGLGTGELF

j_gene: TRBJ1-5
v_gene: TRBV15
abundance: few
CDR3aa: ATSRDKEYSNQPQH

j_gene: TRBJ2-7
v_gene: TRBV7-9
abundance: -
CDR3aa: ASSLASSGGPFVEQY

j_gene: TRBJ2-2
v_gene: TRBV24-1
abundance: -
CDR3aa: ATKTGGAGELF

j_gene: TRBJ1-6
v_gene: TRBV6-1
abundance: few
CDR3aa: ASRDGDNSPLH

j_gene: TRBJ2-7
v_gene: TRBV6-1
abundance: few
CDR3aa: ATRDRGFSEQY

j_gene: TRBJ2-7
v_gene: TRBV2
abundance: few
CDR3aa: ASSAEGSWSSGGYEQY

j_gene: TRBJ1-5
v_gene: TRBV4-1
abundance: -
CDR3aa: ASSQVDMGLTTQPQH

j_gene: TRBJ2-1
v_gene: TRBV25-1
abundance: -
CDR3aa: ASSGSGGAVEQF

j_gene: TRBJ2-3
v_gene: TRBV10-3
abundance: -
CDR3aa: AISESSLAGGGDTQY

j_gene: TRBJ2-7
v_gene: TRBV20-1
abundance: -
CDR3aa: SARATAAPYEQY

j_gene: TRBJ2-5
v_gene: TRBV5-1
abundance: -
CDR3aa: ASSSGRLAGYLQETQY

j_gene: TRBJ1-2
v_gene: TRBV5-1
abundance: -
CDR3aa: ASSLTDSWEGYT

j_gene: TRBJ2-5
v_gene: TRBV7-6
abundance: -
CDR3aa: ASSLGAELETQY

j_gene: TRBJ2-7
v_gene: TRBV5-1
abundance: -
CDR3aa: ASSLESRLYEQY

j_gene: TRBJ1-2
v_gene: TRBV4-1
abundance: -
CDR3aa: ASSYAGNTNYGYT

j_gene: TRBJ2-1
v_gene: TRBV20-1
abundance: -
CDR3aa: SLNPGQATNEQF

j_gene: TRBJ1-5
v_gene: TRBV6-5
abundance: few
CDR3aa: ASSYGAGLGNQPQH

j_gene: TRBJ2-1
v_gene: TRBV24-1
abundance: few
CDR3aa: ATSDRVGTGGNEQF

j_gene: TRBJ1-5
v_gene: TRBV6-1
abundance: -
CDR3aa: ATRALSNQPQH

j_gene: TRBJ2-1
v_gene: TRBV20-1
abundance: -
CDR3aa: SADGGAHYNEQF

j_gene: TRBJ1-5
v_gene: TRBV20-1
abundance: few
CDR3aa: SASRQRNQPQH

j_gene: TRBJ2-3
v_gene: TRBV30
abundance: -
CDR3aa: AWKETELTDTQY

j_gene: TRBJ1-5
v_gene: TRBV6-1
abundance: -
CDR3aa: ASSDRVGNQPQH

j_gene: TRBJ1-1
v_gene: TRBV27
abundance: few
CDR3aa: ASKRREGTEAF

j_gene: TRBJ1-2
v_gene: TRBV20-1
abundance: -
CDR3aa: SADMGQGVYGYT

j_gene: TRBJ1-2
v_gene: TRBV2
abundance: -
CDR3aa: ASSELSSGGSYGYT

j_gene: TRBJ1-2
v_gene: TRBV19
abundance: few
CDR3aa: ASRKDNNYGYT

j_gene: TRBJ1-5
v_gene: TRBV6-5
abundance: -
CDR3aa: ASSYTPGHVSNQPQH

j_gene: TRBJ2-5
v_gene: TRBV20-1
abundance: few
CDR3aa: SARGRTEETQY

j_gene: TRBJ2-2
v_gene: TRBV20-1
abundance: -
CDR3aa: SASASKNTGELF

j_gene: TRBJ2-3
v_gene: TRBV6-5
abundance: -
CDR3aa: ASSYEGPSTDTQY

j_gene: TRBJ2-1
v_gene: TRBV12-3/TRBV12-4
abundance: few
CDR3aa: ASSAGGSSYNEQF

j_gene: TRBJ2-3
v_gene: TRBV30
abundance: once
CDR3aa: AWSVNTQY

j_gene: TRBJ2-5
v_gene: TRBV20-1
abundance: few
CDR3aa: SARDLAGAGETQY

j_gene: TRBJ1-2
v_gene: TRBV5-1
abundance: -
CDR3aa: ASSLDRGIQSGYT

j_gene: TRBJ2-5
v_gene: TRBV28
abundance: -
CDR3aa: ASSMTGTLGETQY

j_gene: TRBJ2-3
v_gene: TRBV6-5
abundance: -
CDR3aa: ASSYSSSGGAADTQY

j_gene: TRBJ2-7
v_gene: TRBV27
abundance: once
CDR3aa: ASSFRTGYEQY

j_gene: TRBJ2-3
v_gene: TRBV27
abundance: few
CDR3aa: ASSLGPGGTDTQY

j_gene: TRBJ2-7
v_gene: TRBV7-2
abundance: -
CDR3aa: ASSLRAAGTSGGYEQY

j_gene: TRBJ2-5
v_gene: TRBV20-1
abundance: few
CDR3aa: SARDVPGQGFQETQY

j_gene: TRBJ2-7
v_gene: TRBV11-2
abundance: -
CDR3aa: ASSQRGQTHSYEQY

j_gene: TRBJ2-1
v_gene: TRBV19
abundance: -
CDR3aa: ASSTRPGRGGNNEQF

j_gene: TRBJ2-7
v_gene: TRBV27
abundance: -
CDR3aa: ASSYRYEQY

j_gene: TRBJ1-1
v_gene: TRBV19
abundance: -
CDR3aa: ASSIKGGDTEAF

j_gene: TRBJ2-3
v_gene: TRBV25-1
abundance: -
CDR3aa: ASSLGFRTDTQY

j_gene: TRBJ2-5
v_gene: TRBV30
abundance: -
CDR3aa: AWSGVPRDTQY

j_gene: TRBJ1-1
v_gene: TRBV6-1
abundance: -
CDR3aa: ASISRNTEAF

j_gene: TRBJ2-5
v_gene: TRBV20-1
abundance: few
CDR3aa: SAAVDRGRFETQY

j_gene: TRBJ2-6
v_gene: TRBV18
abundance: -
CDR3aa: ASRGSGANVLT

j_gene: TRBJ2-4
v_gene: TRBV6-2/TRBV6-3
abundance: few
CDR3aa: ASRPGGRGLAKNIQY

j_gene: TRBJ2-7
v_gene: TRBV6-1
abundance: -
CDR3aa: ASSLLAEQY

j_gene: TRBJ2-5
v_gene: TRBV12-5
abundance: -
CDR3aa: ASGLGGQETQY